This entry features one T cell receptor beta chain sequence. The data stem from a study of control samples from healthy donors and cancer patients. TCRdb's copy holds only in-frame clones and misses some; the assay was immunoSEQ multiplex PCR. The sample lists approximately 72,000 clones, approximately 90% seen once, with more than 7% in the top ten. The V segment lost 2 bases and the J segment 0 bases; nucleotides outside the gene matches: 8. The CDR3 has 17 residues. Germline-derived CDR1 and CDR2 are SGDLS and YYNGEE. The sample consisted of blood. The chain links TRBV9 to TRBJ1-5; 7 bases are a match to TRBD1. This clonotype was sampled from a man aged 50 or older in good health. The CDR3 region has the DNA TGTGCCAGCAGCGTCGACAGGGAGAATTATAGCAATCAGCCCCAGCATTTT. Its protein is CASSVDRENYSNQPQHF.